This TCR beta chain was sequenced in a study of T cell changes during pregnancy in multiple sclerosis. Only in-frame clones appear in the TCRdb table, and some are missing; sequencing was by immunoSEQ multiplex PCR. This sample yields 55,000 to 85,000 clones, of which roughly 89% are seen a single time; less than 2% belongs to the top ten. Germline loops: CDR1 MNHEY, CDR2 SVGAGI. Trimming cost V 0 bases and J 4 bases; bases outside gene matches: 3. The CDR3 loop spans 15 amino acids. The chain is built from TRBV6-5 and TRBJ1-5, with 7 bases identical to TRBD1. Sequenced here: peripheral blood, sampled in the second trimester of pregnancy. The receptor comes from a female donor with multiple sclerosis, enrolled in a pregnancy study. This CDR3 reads CASSYSRDSNQPQHF. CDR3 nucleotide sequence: TGTGCCAGCAGTTACTCCCGGGACAGTAATCAGCCCCAGCATTTT.